This TCR beta chain was profiled in a study of blood T cells in healthy people across ages. This clonotype was counted a few times. A second PCR of 7 to 11 cycles used a sample-barcoded 5' primer and a J-beta primer mix. TCRdb passed the 5' RACE reads through MiXCR, listing each CDR3 protein once. Here the sample spans about 1.8 million distinct CDR3 sequences, 49% being singletons. The CDR3 covers 18 residues. Germline lookup yields CDR1 MNHNS and CDR2 SASEGT. V shed 5 bases and J 0 bases; nucleotides not matched to a gene: 10. The sequence derives from a woman in her forties in good health. The specimen sequenced was blood. The rearrangement uses TRBV6-1 and TRBJ2-6; TRBD1 agrees at 7 bases. CDR3 region: CASSRTGRSHSGANVLTF. The CDR3 coding sequence is TGTGCCAGCAGTAGGACAGGTAGATCCCACTCTGGGGCCAACGTCCTGACTTTC.